The clone carrying this TCR beta chain was seen repeatedly, ten times or more. These data come from a study of neurological immune-mediated disorders. Each sequencing run yielded over 170 million TCR-beta sequences from 15-18 subjects. TCRdb re-called the 5' RACE reads with MiXCR, one entry per CDR3 protein. The table lists 65,000 to 80,000 distinct CDR3 sequences, roughly 17% of them singletons. Healthy control participants comprised blood bank volunteers in Maryland, USA. The CDR3 loop spans 13 amino acids. The V end lost 2 bases, the J end lost 2 bases, and 7 bases lay between the germline ends. Germline values: CDR1 SGHDT, CDR2 YYEEEE.

This sequence joins TRBV5-6 and TRBJ1-2; possibly TRBD1 for D (5 bases). The TCR sequence derives from a woman in her 40s in good health. Sequenced sample: PBMCs. In DNA, the CDR3 is TGTGCCAGCAGCTTCGGGGGAAACTATGGCTACACCTTC. It codes for CASSFGGNYGYTF. Drawing the rest from reference TRBV5-6 and TRBJ1-2, the complete variable domain is DAGVTQSPTHLIKTRGQQVTLRCSPKSGHDTVSWYQQALGQGPQFIFQYYEEEERQRGNFPDRFSGHQFPNYSSELNVNALLLGDSALYLCASSFGGNYGYTFGSGTRLTVV.